Detailed here is one T cell receptor (beta chain). The antigen is undetermined. Profiling relied on immunoSEQ multiplex PCR, and the TCRdb table lists in-frame clones only, not all of them. This table has approximately 23,000 clones, 75% appearing once. These data are taken from a study of memory CD4+ T cells and cytomegalovirus serostatus. Overall study findings and caveats: The CMV-associated TCR signature appears largely within the CD4+ memory repertoire.

Single viable CD3+CD4+CD8-CD45RO+ cells were sorted as the memory CD4+ T cells. The CDR3 length is 14 residues. Germline V gene lookup returns CDR1 WNHNN and CDR2 SYGVQD (reference sequence). Trimming pared 3 bases from V and 8 bases from J, leaving 16 bases between. The sequence was obtained from an adult in good health and CMV-seronegative. The chain carries TRBV10-1 and TRBJ1-1; a possible D gene is TRBD1 (6 bases). Source material: memory CD4+ T cells from blood. In DNA form, the CDR3 reads TGCGCCAGCAGTGAAGGGGGGACAAAGAAGGAAGCTTTCTTT. It yields the protein CASSEGGTKKEAFF.